This entry describes one TCR beta chain. Germline trimming cut 0 bases from V and 5 bases from J; bases unmatched to any gene: 10. Germline lookup yields CDR1 SGHDT and CDR2 YYEEEE. This CDR3 has 16 amino acids. The sample originates from a study of cytomegalovirus exposure and HLA in healthy donors. It was healthy bone marrow donors who served as donors. 60 Vbeta and 13 Jbeta primers were used in PCR. Profiled with immunoSEQ multiplex PCR; TCRdb holds only in-frame clones, not every one. This table holds roughly 120,000 clones, roughly 78% found once. The sequence derives from a male donor in good health and CMV-seronegative. Sequencing was performed on PBMCs. This chain connects TRBV5-6 to TRBJ1-1; 7 bases align to TRBD1. In DNA, the CDR3 is TGTGCCAGCAGCTTGGAAAGTTGGAGGGGGCGGACTGAAGCTTTCTTT. Protein: CASSLESWRGRTEAFF. Filled out from reference TRBV5-6 and TRBJ1-1, the complete variable domain reads DAGVTQSPTHLIKTRGQQVTLRCSPKSGHDTVSWYQQALGQGPQFIFQYYEEEERQRGNFPDRFSGHQFPNYSSELNVNALLLGDSALYLCASSLESWRGRTEAFFGQGTRLTVV.